The 24 T cell receptor beta chains below come from one sample, sequenced in a study of T cell changes during pregnancy in multiple sclerosis. The protocol was immunoSEQ multiplex PCR, while the TCRdb copy is restricted to in-frame clones and leaves out a portion. The repertoire has 40,000 to 55,000 clones, approximately 92% of them found once; the top ten carry roughly 0.81%. The input for sequencing was CD4+ T cells from peripheral blood mononuclear cells, taken in the third trimester of pregnancy. Source of these receptors: a female donor with multiple sclerosis, enrolled in a pregnancy study.

This chain uses TRBV7-9 with TRBJ1-1, with D maybe TRBD1 (6 bases). Trimming took 5 bases from V and 3 from J, leaving 22 bases between them. The germline CDR1 and CDR2 sequences are SEHNR and FQNEAQ (reference sequence). The CDR3 totals 17 residues. The CDR3 DNA is TGTGCCAGCAGCGACCACCCCCGGGGGGCGTTAGACACTGAAGCTTTCTTT. This gives the protein CASSDHPRGALDTEAFF.

The chain has TRBV20-1 and TRBJ2-5; D possibly corresponds to TRBD1 (5 bases). CDR3 length: 11 residues. The germline CDR1 and CDR2 sequences are DFQATT and SNEGSKA (reference sequence). With 2 bases removed from V and 5 bases from J, the gap between germline ends came to 6 bases. The CDR3 DNA is TGCAGTGCTAGACCAGGGGAGACCCAGTACTTC. Protein sequence: CSARPGETQYF.

This rearrangement joins TRBV7-2 to TRBJ2-2, with D uncertain. V was clipped by 5 bases and J by 2 bases, with 12 bases between them. CDR1 SGHTA and CDR2 FQGNSA come from the germline V gene. This CDR3 is 15 amino acids long. The CDR3 nucleotides are TGTGCCAGCAGCCCTGGCCTCCTTAACACCGGGGAGCTGTTTTTT. This gives the protein CASSPGLLNTGELFF.

The count of this clone is one. V is TRBV30 and J is TRBJ1-2, with 7 positions matching TRBD1. Germline assignment: CDR1 GTSNPN and CDR2 SVGIG (reference sequence). The CDR3 is made up of 12 amino acids. V lost 6 bases, J lost 5 bases, and 6 bases stayed unmatched. The CDR3 sequence is CACSAGGYGYTF. In nucleotides, the CDR3 is TGTGCCTGTTCCGCAGGGGGTTATGGCTACACCTTC.

The chain uses TRBV15 and TRBJ2-5, with 7 bases aligning to TRBD2. Losses at the gene ends were 3 bases for V and 5 bases for J; bases not matched to a gene: 0. Germline V gene sequence: CDR1 LNHNV, CDR2 YYDKDF (reference sequence). The CDR3 is 12 residues long. CDR3 nucleotide sequence: TGTGCCACCAGCAGGGGGGGGGAGACCCAGTACTTC. Translated: CATSRGGETQYF.

A single count supports this clone. The rearrangement links TRBV11-2 to TRBJ1-2, with 12 bases that match TRBD1. The CDR3 covers 17 residues. Germline CDR1 SGHAT, CDR2 FQNNGV. With 0 bases clipped from V and 4 bases from J, the junction kept 6 bases outside the gene matches. The CDR3 DNA sequence: TGTGCCAGCAGCTTAGAAGGGGACAGGGGGCGCACCTATGGCTACACCTTC. It translates to CASSLEGDRGRTYGYTF.

V is TRBV6-1 and J is TRBJ1-2; D is unclear. This CDR3 region has 14 residues. Trimming pared 4 bases from V and 4 bases from J, leaving 13 bases between. Looked up from germline, CDR1 is MNHNS and CDR2 is SASEGT. CDR3 protein: CASSGGGGFYGYTF. The CDR3 DNA is TGTGCCAGCAGTGGAGGAGGAGGCTTCTATGGCTACACCTTC.

The rearrangement joins TRBV6-5 to TRBJ1-2, with unresolved D. CDR3 length: 13 residues. V gave up 6 bases and J gave up 4 bases, with 12 bases separating them. Looked up from germline, CDR1 is MNHEY and CDR2 is SVGAGI. CDR3 protein: CASREGNLYGYTF. The CDR3 bases are TGTGCCAGCAGGGAGGGAAATCTCTATGGCTACACCTTC.

The chain joins TRBV30 to TRBJ1-3; weak D call: TRBD1 (6 bases). The ends were cut back, 2 bases at V and 4 bases at J, with 15 bases in the middle. Germline lookup yields CDR1 GTSNPN and CDR2 SVGIG (reference sequence). The CDR3 covers 15 residues. CDR3 in amino acids: CAWSPTTGYGNTIYF. CDR3 coding DNA: TGTGCCTGGAGTCCAACAACAGGGTACGGAAACACCATATATTTT.

The chain carries TRBV18 and TRBJ2-2; TRBD1 matches 7 bases. J lost 6 bases, V lost 0 bases, and 7 bases had no gene match. CDR3 length: 16 residues. Germline CDR1 KGHSH, CDR2 LQKENI. The CDR3 loop reads CASSPPSQGEAGELFF. The CDR3 nucleotides are TGTGCCAGCTCACCACCGTCCCAGGGGGAAGCCGGGGAGCTGTTTTTT.

The rearrangement joins TRBV4-3 to TRBJ2-7; TRBD2 aligns across 7 bases. The CDR3 has 15 amino acids. V lost 3 bases to trimming and J lost 6 bases; unmatched junction nucleotides: 11. The germline V gene encodes CDR1 LGHNA and CDR2 YSLEER. CDR3 amino acids: CASSQQRLASAEQYF. The CDR3 DNA is TGCGCCAGCAGCCAGCAAAGACTAGCTTCAGCCGAGCAGTACTTC.

In its sample, this clone was seen a few times. The chain joins TRBV7-3 to TRBJ2-6; weak D call: TRBD1 (5 bases). The length of the CDR3 is 15 residues. V was shortened by 8 bases and J by 0 bases, with 11 bases between the two germline ends. The germline CDR1 and CDR2 sequences are SGHTA and FQGTGA. This CDR3 is CASSYRSSGANVLTF. As DNA, the CDR3 is TGTGCCAGCTCTTACAGGTCCTCTGGGGCCAACGTCCTGACTTTC.

This sequence joins TRBV21-1 and TRBJ1-6; TRBD1 is taken as the D call from the table, unchecked against the DNA. TRBV21-1 is marked as a pseudogene. CDR3 length: 14 amino acids. As DNA, the CDR3 is TGTGCCAGCAGCACCCGGGACAGGGGTTCACCCCTCCACTTT. Translation gives CASSTRDRGSPLHF.

This chain links TRBV7-2 with TRBJ1-2, with D hard to call. The CDR3 contains 12 residues. Trimming removed 1 base from V and 8 bases from J, with 8 bases in between. Germline CDR1 is SGHTA and CDR2 is FQGNSA. CDR3 sequence (DNA): TGTGCCAGCAGCTTAGTAGGCGGAGGCTACACCTTC. Amino acid sequence: CASSLVGGGYTF.

This chain uses TRBV7-9 with TRBJ1-5; 9 nucleotides line up with TRBD1. From germline, CDR1 is SEHNR and CDR2 FQNEAQ (reference sequence). J gave up 4 bases and V 1 base, and 2 bases lay outside the gene matches. This CDR3 region has 15 residues. The CDR3 region is CASSLEGQGNQPQHF. The CDR3 DNA is TGTGCCAGCAGCTTAGAAGGACAGGGGAATCAGCCCCAGCATTTT.

The genes are TRBV19 and TRBJ1-1, with unresolved D. Germline V lookup: CDR1 LNHDA, CDR2 SQIVND (reference sequence). The CDR3 has 15 residues. Trimming took off 5 bases at V and 5 bases at J, with 18 bases between the two ends. The CDR3 region has the DNA TGTGCCAGTAGTGATCAGCCCGGGGTCGGAACTGAAGCTTTCTTT. This encodes CASSDQPGVGTEAFF.

With regard to this clone: A read error may produce the germline difference seen at one junction end. This chain uses TRBV7-7 with TRBJ1-3, with D maybe TRBD1 (6 bases). The germline V gene has CDR1 SSHAT and CDR2 FNYEAQ (reference sequence). The length of the CDR3 is 15 residues. The CDR3 bases are TGTGCTAGCAGCTTAGGGACAAACTCTGGAAACACCATATATTTT. Translating gives CASSLGTNSGNTIYF.

The rearrangement joins TRBV5-4 to TRBJ2-2; 8 bases line up with TRBD2. The junction had 3 bases not matched to a gene; V was cut back by 4 bases and J by 1 base. Germline CDR1 and CDR2: SGHNT and YYREEE (reference sequence). This CDR3 spans 15 amino acids. The CDR3 DNA is TGTGCCAGCAGCCCCGGGGGGGGGAACACCGGGGAGCTGTTTTTT. Residues: CASSPGGGNTGELFF.

V and J are TRBV6-5 and TRBJ1-3; D perhaps matches TRBD1 (5 bases). Germline CDR1 is MNHEY and CDR2 is SVGAGI. CDR3 size: 15 residues. V lost 7 bases and J 2 bases, leaving 15 bases between the germline ends. The CDR3 loop is CASTTAPGAGNTIYF. The CDR3 coding sequence is TGTGCCAGCACGACAGCCCCGGGGGCTGGAAACACCATATATTTT.

J is TRBJ2-2 and V is TRBV6-5; D is unresolved. The CDR3 covers 15 residues. Germline V gene sequence: CDR1 MNHEY, CDR2 SVGAGI. V lost 6 bases and J 1 base, leaving 12 bases between the germline ends. CDR3 residues: CASSPPAVNTGELFF. The CDR3 nucleotides read TGTGCCAGCAGCCCCCCCGCGGTGAACACCGGGGAGCTGTTTTTT.

This clone came up once. The chain has TRBV7-2 and TRBJ2-7, with D unresolved. The CDR3 is 15 residues long. V shed 5 bases and J shed 2 bases, with 16 bases lying between them. CDR1 SGHTA and CDR2 FQGNSA come from the germline V gene. CDR3 sequence: CASSPRRQFAYEQYF. The CDR3 DNA is TGTGCCAGCAGCCCCCGCAGGCAGTTTGCCTACGAGCAGTACTTC.

For the CDR3, the DNA is TGCAGCGTTGGAACCGTAAAGGGACAGGCCCCCTACGAGCAGTACTTC. This encodes CSVGTVKGQAPYEQYF. The J gene is TRBJ2-7, the V gene TRBV29-1; the match to TRBD1 covers 8 bases. From germline, CDR1 is SQVTM and CDR2 ANQGSEA. The CDR3 covers 16 residues. V dropped 4 bases and J dropped 2; count of bases not matched to a gene: 13.

V gene TRBV5-8 combines with J gene TRBJ1-2; a possible D gene is TRBD1 (6 bases). Germline CDR1 is SGHTS and CDR2 is YDEGEE. Trimming shortened V by 4 bases and J by 4 bases, and 23 bases separated the two germline ends. This CDR3 contains 17 residues. CDR3 nucleotides: TGTGCCAGCAGCACCGAGCGGGGGGGGGCAGGATCCTATGGCTACACCTTC. The encoded protein is CASSTERGGAGSYGYTF. Based on the CDR3 plus reference TRBV5-8 and TRBJ1-2, the full variable domain is EAGVTQSPTHLIKTRGQQATLRCSPISGHTSVYWYQQALGLGLQFLLWYDEGEERNRGNFPPRFSGRQFPNYSSELNVNALELEDSALYLCASSTERGGAGSYGYTFGSGTRLTVV.

The gene calls are TRBV30 and TRBJ1-2; D gene ambiguous. V was shortened by 0 bases and J by 7 bases, with 6 bases between the two germline ends. This CDR3 region has 11 residues. CDR1 and CDR2 (germline): GTSNPN, SVGIG (reference sequence). The CDR3 sequence: CAWSVSSGYTF. CDR3 in DNA: TGTGCCTGGAGTGTATCGAGTGGCTACACCTTC. Combining the CDR3 with reference TRBV30 and TRBJ1-2 gives the whole variable domain SQTIHQWPATLVQPVGSPLSLECTVEGTSNPNLYWYRQAAGRGLQLLFYSVGIGQISSEVPQNLSASRPQDRQFILSSKKLLLSDSGFYLCAWSVSSGYTFGSGTRLTVV.